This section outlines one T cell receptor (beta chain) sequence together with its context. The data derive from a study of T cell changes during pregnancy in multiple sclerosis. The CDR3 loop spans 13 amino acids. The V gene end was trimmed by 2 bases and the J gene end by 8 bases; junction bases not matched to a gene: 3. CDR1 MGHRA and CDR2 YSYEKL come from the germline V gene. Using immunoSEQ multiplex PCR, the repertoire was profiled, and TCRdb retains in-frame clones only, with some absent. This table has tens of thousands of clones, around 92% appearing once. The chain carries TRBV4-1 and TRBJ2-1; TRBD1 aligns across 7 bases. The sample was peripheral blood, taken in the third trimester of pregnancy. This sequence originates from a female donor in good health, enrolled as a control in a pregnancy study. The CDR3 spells CASSQIRGYEQFF. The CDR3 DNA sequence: TGCGCCAGCAGCCAAATCAGGGGGTATGAGCAGTTCTTC.